This T cell receptor beta chain is from a study of shared clonotypes between healthy human individuals. V dropped 4 bases and J dropped 0 bases, with 13 bases sitting between them. The V gene's germline CDR1 is SGHRS and CDR2 YFSETQ. The CDR3 has 15 residues. Study-wide points: Naive CD4 clonotypes overlapped across a handful of donors at approximately 5.3%.

With regard to this clone: Its antigen is unknown.

Running of the assay took place at deep level. When replicate PCRs were run on sorted subsets, they used roughly 0.2 ug DNA, approximately 27,000 T cell genomes. Using immunoSEQ multiplex PCR, the repertoire was profiled, and TCRdb retains in-frame clones only, with some absent. The top ten clones hold around 1.5% of a sample with about a million clones, more than 60% of them seen once. Sequenced material: memory CD4+ T cells sorted from blood. The sample's subset: CD45RA-negative fraction. The chain joins TRBV5-1 to TRBJ1-1; perhaps TRBD1 as D (5 bases). The sequence came from a man between 18 and 35 years old in good health. CDR3 sequence (DNA): TGCGCCAGCAGCCCGAGTGGGGGATTGAACACTGAAGCTTTCTTT. This encodes CASSPSGGLNTEAFF.